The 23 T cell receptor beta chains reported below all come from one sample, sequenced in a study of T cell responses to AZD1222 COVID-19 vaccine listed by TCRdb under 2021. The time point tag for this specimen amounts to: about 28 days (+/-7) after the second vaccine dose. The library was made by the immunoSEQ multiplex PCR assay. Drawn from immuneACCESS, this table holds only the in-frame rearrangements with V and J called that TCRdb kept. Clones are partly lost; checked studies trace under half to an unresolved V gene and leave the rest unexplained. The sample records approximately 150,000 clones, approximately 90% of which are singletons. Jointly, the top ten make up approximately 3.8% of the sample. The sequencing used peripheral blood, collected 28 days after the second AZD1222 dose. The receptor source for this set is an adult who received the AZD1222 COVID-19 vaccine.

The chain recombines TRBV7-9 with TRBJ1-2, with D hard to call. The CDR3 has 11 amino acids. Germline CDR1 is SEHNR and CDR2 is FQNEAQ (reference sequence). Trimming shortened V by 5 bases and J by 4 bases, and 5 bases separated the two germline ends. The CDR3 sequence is CASSSPYGYTF. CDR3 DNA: TGTGCCAGCAGCAGCCCCTATGGCTACACCTTC.

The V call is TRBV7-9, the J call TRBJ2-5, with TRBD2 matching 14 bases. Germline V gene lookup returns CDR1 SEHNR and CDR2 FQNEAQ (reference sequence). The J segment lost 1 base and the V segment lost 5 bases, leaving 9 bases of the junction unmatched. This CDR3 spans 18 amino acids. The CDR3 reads CASSRTSGGLMLQETQYF. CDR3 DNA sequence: TGTGCCAGCAGCCGGACTAGCGGGGGGCTAATGCTCCAAGAGACCCAGTACTTC.

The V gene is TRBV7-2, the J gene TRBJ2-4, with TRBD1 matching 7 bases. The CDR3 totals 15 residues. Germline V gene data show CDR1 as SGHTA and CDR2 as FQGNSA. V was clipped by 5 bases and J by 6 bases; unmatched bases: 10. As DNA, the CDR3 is TGTGCCAGCAGCGCTGGACAGGCGATGAGAAACATTCAGTACTTC. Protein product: CASSAGQAMRNIQYF.

The CDR3 DNA reads TGTGCCAGTAGTATCCTAAGTGTGGATGGGGAGCAGTTCTTC. Its translation: CASSILSVDGEQFF. The chain has TRBV19 and TRBJ2-1, with D hard to call. V was pared by 3 bases and J by 10 bases, with 16 bases between. Germline V gene lookup returns CDR1 LNHDA and CDR2 SQIVND (reference sequence). CDR3 length: 14 amino acids.

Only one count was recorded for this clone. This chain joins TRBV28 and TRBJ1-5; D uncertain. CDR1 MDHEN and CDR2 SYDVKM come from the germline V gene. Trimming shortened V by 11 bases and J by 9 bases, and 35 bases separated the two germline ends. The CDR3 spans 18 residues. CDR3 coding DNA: TGTGCCTTAGGGATTTGGGCGACCGGGGATTCCATTCCCCGGCCCCAGCATTTT. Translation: CALGIWATGDSIPRPQHF.

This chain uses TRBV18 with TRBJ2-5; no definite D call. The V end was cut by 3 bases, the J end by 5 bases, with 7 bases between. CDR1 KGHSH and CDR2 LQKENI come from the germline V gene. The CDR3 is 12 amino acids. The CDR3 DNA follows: TGTGCCAGCTCACCCCAGTCGGAGACCCAGTACTTC. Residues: CASSPQSETQYF.

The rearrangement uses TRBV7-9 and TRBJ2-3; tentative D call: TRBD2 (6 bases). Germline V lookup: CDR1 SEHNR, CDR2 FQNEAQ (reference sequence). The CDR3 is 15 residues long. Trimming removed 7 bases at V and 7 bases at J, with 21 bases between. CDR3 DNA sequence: TGTGCCAGCACCCCCCCGGGGCTAGCGATCCATACGCAGTATTTT. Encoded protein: CASTPPGLAIHTQYF.

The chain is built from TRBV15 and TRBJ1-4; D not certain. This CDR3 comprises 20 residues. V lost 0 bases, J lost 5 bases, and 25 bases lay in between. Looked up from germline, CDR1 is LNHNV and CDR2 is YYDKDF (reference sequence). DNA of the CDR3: TGTGCCACCAGCAGAGATCCTGTAACAGATGCTCGCGATCGAAATGAAAAACTGTTTTTT. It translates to CATSRDPVTDARDRNEKLFF.

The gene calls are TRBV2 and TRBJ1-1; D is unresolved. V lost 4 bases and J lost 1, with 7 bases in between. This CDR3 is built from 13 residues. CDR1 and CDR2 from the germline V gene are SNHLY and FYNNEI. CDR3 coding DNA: TGTGCCAGCAGTGTTACGGCGAACACTGAAGCTTTCTTT. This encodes CASSVTANTEAFF.

This chain's CDR3 is CASSQGATNEKLFF. In nucleotides, the CDR3 is TGTGCCAGCAGCCAAGGTGCAACTAATGAAAAACTGTTTTTT. V is TRBV14 and J is TRBJ1-4, with unresolved D. This CDR3 has 14 amino acids. Germline values: CDR1 SGHDN, CDR2 FVKESK. Trimming took 1 base from V and 0 from J, leaving 3 bases between them.

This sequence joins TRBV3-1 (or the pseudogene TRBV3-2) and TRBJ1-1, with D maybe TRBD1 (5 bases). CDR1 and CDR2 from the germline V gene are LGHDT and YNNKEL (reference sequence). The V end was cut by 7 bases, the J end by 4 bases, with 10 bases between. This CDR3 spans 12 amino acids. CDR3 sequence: CASTQGSTEAFF. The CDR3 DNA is TGTGCCAGCACCCAGGGATCCACTGAAGCTTTCTTT.

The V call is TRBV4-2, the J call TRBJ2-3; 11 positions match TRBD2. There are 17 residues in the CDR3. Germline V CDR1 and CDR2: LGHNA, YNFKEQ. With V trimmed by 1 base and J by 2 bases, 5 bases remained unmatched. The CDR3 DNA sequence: TGTGCCAGCAGCCAAGTGCTAGCGGGGGGTAACACAGATACGCAGTATTTT. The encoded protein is CASSQVLAGGNTDTQYF.

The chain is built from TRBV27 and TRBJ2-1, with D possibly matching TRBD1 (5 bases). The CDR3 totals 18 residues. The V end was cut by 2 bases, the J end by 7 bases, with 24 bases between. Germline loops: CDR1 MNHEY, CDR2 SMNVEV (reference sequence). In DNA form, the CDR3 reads TGTGCCAGCAGTTTAGTAGTTGGGGCAGCACTTCACCGGAATGAGCAGTTCTTC. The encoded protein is CASSLVVGAALHRNEQFF.

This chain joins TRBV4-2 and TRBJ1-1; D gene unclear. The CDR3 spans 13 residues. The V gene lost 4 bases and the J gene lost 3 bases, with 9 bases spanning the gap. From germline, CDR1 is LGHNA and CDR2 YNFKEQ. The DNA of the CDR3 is TGTGCCAGCAGCCTCGAAAAGGACACTGAAGCTTTCTTT. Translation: CASSLEKDTEAFF.

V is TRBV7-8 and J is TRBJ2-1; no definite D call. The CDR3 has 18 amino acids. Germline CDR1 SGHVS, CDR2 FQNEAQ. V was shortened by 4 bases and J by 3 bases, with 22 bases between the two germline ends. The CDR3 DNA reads TGTGCCAGCAGCTCCTCCCGCTTCGGTAATCCCATCTACAATGAGCAGTTCTTC. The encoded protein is CASSSSRFGNPIYNEQFF.

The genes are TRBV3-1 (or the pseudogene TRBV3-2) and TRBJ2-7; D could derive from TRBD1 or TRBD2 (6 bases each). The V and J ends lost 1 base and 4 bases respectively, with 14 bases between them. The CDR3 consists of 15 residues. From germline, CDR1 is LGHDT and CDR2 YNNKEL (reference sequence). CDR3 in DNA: TGTGCCAGCAGCCAAGGTGTAGGGGGGAGGTACGAGCAGTACTTC. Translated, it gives CASSQGVGGRYEQYF.

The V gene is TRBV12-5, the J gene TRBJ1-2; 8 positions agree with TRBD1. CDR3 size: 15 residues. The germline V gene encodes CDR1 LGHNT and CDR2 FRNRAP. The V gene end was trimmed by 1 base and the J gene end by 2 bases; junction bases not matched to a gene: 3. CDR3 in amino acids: CASGLGNRGNYGYTF. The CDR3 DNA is TGTGCTAGTGGTTTGGGAAACAGGGGGAACTATGGCTACACCTTC.

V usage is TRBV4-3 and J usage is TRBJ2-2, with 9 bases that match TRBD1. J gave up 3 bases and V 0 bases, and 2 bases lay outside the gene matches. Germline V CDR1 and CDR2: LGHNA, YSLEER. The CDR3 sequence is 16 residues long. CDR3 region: CASSQEGQGYTGELFF. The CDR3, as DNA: TGCGCCAGCAGCCAAGAGGGACAGGGATACACCGGGGAGCTGTTTTTT.

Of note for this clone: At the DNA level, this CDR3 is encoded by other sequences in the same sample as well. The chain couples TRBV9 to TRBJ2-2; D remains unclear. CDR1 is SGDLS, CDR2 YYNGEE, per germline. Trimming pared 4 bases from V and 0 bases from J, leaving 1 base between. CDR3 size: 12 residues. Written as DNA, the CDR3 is TGTGCCAGCAGCCCGAACACCGGGGAGCTGTTTTTT. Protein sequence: CASSPNTGELFF.

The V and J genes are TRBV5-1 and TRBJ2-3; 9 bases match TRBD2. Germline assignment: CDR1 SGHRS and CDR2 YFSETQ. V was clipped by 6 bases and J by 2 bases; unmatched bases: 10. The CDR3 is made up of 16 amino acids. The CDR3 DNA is TGCGCCAGCACCATAGCGGGAGTCCCCAACACAGATACGCAGTATTTT. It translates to CASTIAGVPNTDTQYF.

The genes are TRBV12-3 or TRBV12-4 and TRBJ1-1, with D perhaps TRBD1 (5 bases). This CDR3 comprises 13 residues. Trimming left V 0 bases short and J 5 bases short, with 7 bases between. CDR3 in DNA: TGTGCCAGCAGTTTAGCGCGGGGGACTGAAGCTTTCTTT. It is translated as CASSLARGTEAFF.

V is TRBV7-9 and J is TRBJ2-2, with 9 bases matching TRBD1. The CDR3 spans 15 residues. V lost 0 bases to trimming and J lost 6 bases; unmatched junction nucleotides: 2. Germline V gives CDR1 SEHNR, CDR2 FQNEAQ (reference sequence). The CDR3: CASSLADRGAGELFF. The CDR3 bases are TGTGCCAGCAGCTTAGCGGACAGGGGTGCCGGGGAGCTGTTTTTT.

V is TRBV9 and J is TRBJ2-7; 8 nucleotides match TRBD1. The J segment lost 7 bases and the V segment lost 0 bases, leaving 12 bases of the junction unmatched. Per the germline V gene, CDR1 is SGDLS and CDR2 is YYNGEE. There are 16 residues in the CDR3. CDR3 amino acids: CASSVDGTGTGEEQYF. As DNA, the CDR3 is TGTGCCAGCAGCGTAGATGGGACCGGGACAGGCGAAGAGCAGTACTTC.